These 7 T cell receptor beta chains were all obtained from the same sample, sequenced in a study of T-cell memory formation after mild COVID-19. TCRdb reprocessed the 5' RACE reads with MiXCR, giving one entry per CDR3 protein. The data hold around 450,000 distinct CDR3 sequences, with 20% to 25% observed a single time. The sample comprised PBMCs or a T cell subset sorted from them (not recorded which). These receptors came from an adult woman who had mild COVID-19 (a few samples of this study predate the infection). Cell type and time point are not known.

Note on this clonotype: An end of the junction differs from the germline gene, which may be a read error. The V call is TRBV20-1, the J call TRBJ2-3; TRBD2 matches at 9 bases. The CDR3 totals 16 residues. CDR1 DFQATT and CDR2 SNEGSKA come from the germline V gene (reference sequence). The CDR3: CIATTPKREVGDTQYF. CDR3 DNA: TGCATTGCTACCACCCCTAAGCGGGAGGTGGGAGATACGCAGTATTTT.

This chain links TRBV6-5 with TRBJ1-1, with D perhaps TRBD1 (5 bases). The CDR3 has 15 residues. The germline V gene encodes CDR1 MNHEY and CDR2 SVGAGI. Deletions cut 6 bases from V and 0 bases from J, with 14 bases between. The CDR3 here is CASRQQGLLNTEAFF. The CDR3 bases are TGTGCCAGCAGACAGCAGGGACTTTTGAACACTGAAGCTTTCTTT.

This chain links TRBV29-1 with TRBJ2-3; 7 bases line up with TRBD2. This CDR3 comprises 19 residues. The junction had 20 bases not matched to a gene; V was cut back by 0 bases and J by 5 bases. The germline gives CDR1 SQVTM, CDR2 ANQGSEA. CDR3 sequence (DNA): TGCAGCGTTGAAGAACGGGTCCCCGTCCTGGCGGGAGTCTTAGATACGCAGTATTTT. Protein product: CSVEERVPVLAGVLDTQYF.

The J gene is TRBJ2-3, the V gene TRBV7-2; D is ambiguous. This CDR3 spans 13 amino acids. Trimming stripped 1 base from V and 11 bases from J, with 13 bases between. The germline gives CDR1 SGHTA, CDR2 FQGNSA. For the CDR3, the DNA is TGTGCCAGCAGCTTAGGGTCGTCGATGCTGCAGTATTTT. Encoded protein: CASSLGSSMLQYF.

Only a few counts were recorded for this clonotype. The gene calls are TRBV27 and TRBJ2-3; 7 bases are shared with TRBD2. Germline trimming cut 6 bases from V and 9 bases from J; bases unmatched to any gene: 6. Germline loops: CDR1 MNHEY, CDR2 SMNVEV (reference sequence). The CDR3 extends over 12 amino acids. Here the CDR3 DNA reads TGTGCCAGCAGCTTTGGGACTACGACGCAGTATTTT. Its translation is CASSFGTTTQYF.

This chain links TRBV6-6 with TRBJ1-5; D is ambiguous. In germline, CDR1 is MNHNY, CDR2 SVGAGI (reference sequence). This CDR3 is 14 amino acids long. V lost 5 bases to trimming and J lost 5 bases, with 13 bases between them. The CDR3 bases are TGTGCCAGCAGTCCCCTCCACCAGGATCAGCCCCAGCATTTT. This codes for CASSPLHQDQPQHF.

In its sample, this clonotype was seen a few times. The rearrangement joins TRBV6-5 to TRBJ2-2, with D perhaps TRBD2 (6 bases). The CDR3 has 15 amino acids. Trimming took off 6 bases at V and 6 bases at J, with 17 bases between the two ends. Germline CDR1 MNHEY, CDR2 SVGAGI. The CDR3 region is CASRVREYTPGELFF. In DNA form, the CDR3 reads TGTGCCAGCAGGGTTCGGGAGTATACGCCCGGGGAGCTGTTTTTT.